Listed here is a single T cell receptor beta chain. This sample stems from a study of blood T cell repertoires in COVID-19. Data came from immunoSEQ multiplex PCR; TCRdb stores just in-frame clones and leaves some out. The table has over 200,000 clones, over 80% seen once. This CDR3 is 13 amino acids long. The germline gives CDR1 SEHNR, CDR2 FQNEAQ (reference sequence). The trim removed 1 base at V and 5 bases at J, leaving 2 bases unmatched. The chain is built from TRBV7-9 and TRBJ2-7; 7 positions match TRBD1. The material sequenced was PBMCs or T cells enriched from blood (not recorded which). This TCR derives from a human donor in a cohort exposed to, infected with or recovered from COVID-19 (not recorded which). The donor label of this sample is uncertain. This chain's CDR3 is CASSLGDRNEQYF. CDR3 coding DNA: TGTGCCAGCAGCTTAGGGGACAGAAACGAGCAGTACTTC.